This TCR beta chain emerged from a study of beta chain features in type 1 diabetes. The V gene lost 1 base and the J gene lost 3 bases, with 18 bases spanning the gap. CDR3 length equals 17 residues. The V gene's germline CDR1 is LGHNA and CDR2 YNFKEQ. The whole isolated RNA underwent reverse transcription, so sequencing captured expressed TCRB transcripts. The protocol was immunoSEQ multiplex PCR, while the TCRdb copy is restricted to in-frame clones and leaves out a portion. The data contain 35,000 to 45,000 clones, roughly two thirds of them seen just once; the ten biggest clones take up roughly 2%.

Material for sequencing was Tregs from blood. The chain couples TRBV4-2 to TRBJ1-2; possible D gene TRBD1, 5 bases. The receptor comes from a woman aged 25 to 39 in good health. CDR3 sequence reads: CASSQGSWQGIDYGYTF. The CDR3 coding sequence is TGTGCCAGCAGCCAAGGATCGTGGCAGGGTATCGACTATGGCTACACCTTC.